This TCR beta chain came from a study of blood T cell repertoires in COVID-19. Study summary: The origin of the acute and convalescent COVID-19 samples was the United States, Italy and Spain.

Per the original methods: Amplification of reference gene primers provided the estimated nucleated cell counts. TCRdb keeps only in-frame clones here, not all; method: immunoSEQ multiplex PCR. V and J calls plus clone size are reproduced from that table; the DNA served to infer D and trimming. The sample yields roughly 410,000 clones, around 90% seen once. The V end was cut by 5 bases, the J end by 4 bases, with 15 bases between. Germline CDR1 and CDR2: SGHTA and FQGTGA. The CDR3 extends over 15 amino acids. Sequenced material: peripheral blood. The TCR comes from a man aged 35 to 55 with acute or convalescent COVID-19. The chain joins TRBV7-3 to TRBJ2-1; D may be TRBD2 (6 bases). CDR3 loop: CASSRDSIYYNEQFF. The DNA for the CDR3 is TGTGCCAGCAGCCGGGACTCCATCTATTACAATGAGCAGTTCTTC.